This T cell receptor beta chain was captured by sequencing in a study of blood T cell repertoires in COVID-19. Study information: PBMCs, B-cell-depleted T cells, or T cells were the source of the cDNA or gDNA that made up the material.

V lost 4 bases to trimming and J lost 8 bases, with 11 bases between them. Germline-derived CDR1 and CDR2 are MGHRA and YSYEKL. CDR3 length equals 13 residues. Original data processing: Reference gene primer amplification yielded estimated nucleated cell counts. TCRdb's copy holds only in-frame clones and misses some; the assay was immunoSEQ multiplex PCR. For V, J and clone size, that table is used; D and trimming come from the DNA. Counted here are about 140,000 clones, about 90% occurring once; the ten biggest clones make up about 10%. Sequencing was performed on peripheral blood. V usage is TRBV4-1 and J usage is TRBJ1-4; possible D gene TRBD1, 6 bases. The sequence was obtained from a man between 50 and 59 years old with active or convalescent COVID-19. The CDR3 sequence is CASSPGDREKLFF. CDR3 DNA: TGCGCCAGCAGCCCAGGGGATAGGGAAAAACTGTTTTTT.